One and the same sample provided the 16 T cell receptor beta chains below, sequenced in a study of identifying expanded T cells in peripheral blood. TCRdb keeps only in-frame clones here, not all; method: immunoSEQ multiplex PCR. The repertoire holds around 70,000 clones, with 90% as singletons. The sequenced sample consisted of blood. The origin of the receptors is a person aged 18 to 75 in good health.

This chain uses TRBV7-2 with TRBJ2-5, with a possible D match to TRBD2 (5 bases). This CDR3 contains 16 residues. Germline CDR1 SGHTA, CDR2 FQGNSA. Trimming cost V 1 base and J 4 bases, with 16 bases left between them. CDR3 in DNA: TGTGCCAGCAGCTTAGGCCTATCGCTGGAGGCAGAGACCCAGTACTTC. It codes for CASSLGLSLEAETQYF.

The chain links TRBV7-6 to TRBJ1-6; 9 positions agree with TRBD1. Germline V gene sequence: CDR1 SGHVS, CDR2 FNYEAQ. This CDR3 has 14 amino acids. The V and J ends lost 4 bases and 9 bases, in that order; junction bases with no gene match: 4. The chain's CDR3 is CASSSTGGGSPLHF. CDR3 bases: TGTGCCAGCAGCTCCACAGGGGGCGGTTCACCCCTCCACTTT.

The V gene is TRBV18, the J gene TRBJ1-1; unclear D gene. V lost 5 bases and J lost 1, with 8 bases in between. The V gene's germline CDR1 is KGHSH and CDR2 LQKENI. This CDR3 is built from 13 residues. As DNA, the CDR3 is TGTGCCAGCTCAGATCAGAAGAACACTGAAGCTTTCTTT. Encoded protein: CASSDQKNTEAFF. Based on the CDR3 plus reference TRBV18 and TRBJ1-1, the full variable domain is NAGVMQNPRHLVRRRGQEARLRCSPMKGHSHVYWYRQLPEEGLKFMVYLQKENIIDESGMPKERFSAEFPKEGPSILRIQQVVRGDSAAYFCASSDQKNTEAFFGQGTRLTVV.

V and J are TRBV2 and TRBJ2-2; TRBD1 matches 7 bases. The germline V gene has CDR1 SNHLY and CDR2 FYNNEI. V lost 6 bases, J lost 2 bases, and 3 bases stayed unmatched. This CDR3 contains 14 residues. CDR3 sequence: CASSGTVNTGELFF. In nucleotides, the CDR3 is TGTGCCAGCAGCGGGACAGTTAACACCGGGGAGCTGTTTTTT.

This chain joins TRBV5-1 and TRBJ2-1; D call uncertain. CDR3 length: 13 amino acids. Trimming removed 0 bases at V and 5 bases at J, with 6 bases between. The germline V gene has CDR1 SGHRS and CDR2 YFSETQ. CDR3 coding DNA: TGCGCCAGCAGCTTGGACTGGAACAATGAGCAGTTCTTC. Translated: CASSLDWNNEQFF.

The chain employs TRBV27 and TRBJ2-5, with 9 bases aligning to TRBD1. With V trimmed by 8 bases and J by 0 bases, 7 bases remained unmatched. CDR3 size: 15 residues. Germline V lookup: CDR1 MNHEY, CDR2 SMNVEV (reference sequence). The CDR3 coding sequence is TGTGCCAGCGCTGCGGGACAGGGCTACCAAGAGACCCAGTACTTC. This encodes CASAAGQGYQETQYF.

A single count supports this clone. The J gene is TRBJ1-1, the V gene TRBV4-1; TRBD1 might be the D (5 bases). The CDR3 consists of 16 residues. Trimming pared 0 bases from V and 5 bases from J, leaving 16 bases between. CDR1 MGHRA and CDR2 YSYEKL come from the germline V gene. The CDR3 is CASSQDPGRVNTEAFF. CDR3 nucleotide sequence: TGCGCCAGCAGCCAAGATCCGGGCAGGGTAAATACTGAAGCTTTCTTT.

The rearrangement uses TRBV5-6 and TRBJ2-2; weak D call: TRBD2 (5 bases). This CDR3 region has 15 residues. The germline V gene encodes CDR1 SGHDT and CDR2 YYEEEE. V lost 1 base and J 3 bases, leaving 10 bases between the germline ends. This CDR3 reads CASSLMSGYTGELFF. The CDR3 nucleotides are TGTGCCAGCAGCTTGATGAGCGGTTACACCGGGGAGCTGTTTTTT. Supplemented by reference TRBV5-6 and TRBJ2-2, the full variable domain reads DAGVTQSPTHLIKTRGQQVTLRCSPKSGHDTVSWYQQALGQGPQFIFQYYEEEERQRGNFPDRFSGHQFPNYSSELNVNALLLGDSALYLCASSLMSGYTGELFFGEGSRLTVL.

V and J are TRBV20-1 and TRBJ1-2; D possibly corresponds to TRBD1 (6 bases). The germline gives CDR1 DFQATT, CDR2 SNEGSKA (reference sequence). Trimming cost V 6 bases and J 10 bases, with 15 bases left between them. The CDR3 contains 11 residues. The CDR3 loop reads CSAPRDTIYTF. The CDR3, as DNA: TGCAGTGCGCCAAGGGACACTATCTACACCTTC.

This chain links TRBV5-4 with TRBJ2-3, with 11 bases aligning to TRBD1. CDR1 and CDR2 (germline): SGHNT, YYREEE (reference sequence). The CDR3 has 16 amino acids. The trim removed 4 bases at V and 0 bases at J, leaving 4 bases unmatched. In DNA, the CDR3 is TGTGCCAGCAGCCGCCGGACAGGGGGCAGCACAGATACGCAGTATTTT. It translates to CASSRRTGGSTDTQYF.

The chain carries TRBV19 and TRBJ1-1; no reliable D call. Trimming shortened V by 7 bases and J by 5 bases, and 14 bases separated the two germline ends. This CDR3 has 13 amino acids. CDR1 and CDR2 from the germline V gene are LNHDA and SQIVND (reference sequence). CDR3 sequence reads: CASTLGRLTEAFF. For the CDR3, the DNA is TGTGCCAGTACCTTAGGACGGTTGACTGAAGCTTTCTTT.

V and J are TRBV7-6 and TRBJ2-7, with D possibly called TRBD1 or TRBD2 (6 bases each). The CDR3 has 14 amino acids. V lost 1 base, J lost 5 bases, and 12 bases lay in between. Per germline, CDR1 SGHVS and CDR2 FNYEAQ. CDR3 in amino acids: CASSLVWGANEQYF. DNA for the CDR3: TGTGCCAGCAGCTTAGTTTGGGGGGCCAACGAGCAGTACTTC.

The gene calls are TRBV19 and TRBJ1-5; D is uncertain. The ends were cut back, 1 base at V and 5 bases at J, with 3 bases in the middle. The germline gives CDR1 LNHDA, CDR2 SQIVND (reference sequence). CDR3 length: 12 residues. Written as DNA, the CDR3 is TGTGCCAGTAGTATAGTCGATCAGCCCCAGCATTTT. Translating it yields CASSIVDQPQHF. Full variable domain (outside the CDR3, taken from reference TRBV19 and TRBJ1-5): DGGITQSPKYLFRKEGQNVTLSCEQNLNHDAMYWYRQDPGQGLRLIYYSQIVNDFQKGDIAEGYSVSREKKESFPLTVTSAQKNPTAFYLCASSIVDQPQHFGDGTRLSIL.

This sequence joins TRBV15 and TRBJ2-3; D not resolved. The V end lost 2 bases, the J end lost 0 bases, and 0 bases lay between the germline ends. From germline, CDR1 is LNHNV and CDR2 YYDKDF (reference sequence). This CDR3 has 12 residues. CDR3 in DNA: TGTGCCACCAGCAGAAGCACAGATACGCAGTATTTT. As protein: CATSRSTDTQYF.

The V gene is TRBV6-5, the J gene TRBJ2-4; maybe TRBD1 (6 bases). The CDR3 has 13 amino acids. The germline gives CDR1 MNHEY, CDR2 SVGAGI. V was pared by 3 bases and J by 7 bases, with 10 bases between. The CDR3 here is CASSYGQGNIQYF. Here the CDR3 DNA reads TGTGCCAGCAGTTATGGTCAGGGGAACATTCAGTACTTC.

The rearrangement links TRBV5-1 to TRBJ2-7; TRBD2 aligns across 9 bases. Germline V gene sequence: CDR1 SGHRS, CDR2 YFSETQ. V shed 1 base and J 0 bases; nucleotides not matched to a gene: 5. CDR3 length: 16 amino acids. In nucleotides, the CDR3 is TGCGCCAGCAGCTTGACTAGCGGGTCCAGCTCCTACGAGCAGTACTTC. Protein: CASSLTSGSSSYEQYF.